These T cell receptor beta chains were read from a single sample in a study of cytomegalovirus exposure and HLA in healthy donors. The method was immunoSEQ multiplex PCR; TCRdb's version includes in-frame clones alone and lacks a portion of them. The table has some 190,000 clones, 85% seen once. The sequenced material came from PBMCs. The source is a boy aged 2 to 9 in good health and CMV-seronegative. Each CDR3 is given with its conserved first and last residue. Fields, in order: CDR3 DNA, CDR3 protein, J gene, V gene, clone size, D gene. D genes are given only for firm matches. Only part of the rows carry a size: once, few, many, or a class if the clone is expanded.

TGCGCCAGCAGCTTTAATCCTGCAACTAATGAAAAACTGTTTTTT | CASSFNPATNEKLFF | TRBJ1-4 | TRBV5-1 | - | -
TGTGCCAGCAGCCACCTGGGGGGGTACTATGGCTACACCTTC | CASSHLGGYYGYTF | TRBJ1-2 | TRBV7-9 | - | -
TGTGCCAGCAGCAGGACACCGGATAATTCACCCCTCCACTTT | CASSRTPDNSPLHF | TRBJ1-6 | TRBV6-5 | few | -
TGCGCCAGCACCCGGGGGGGCCCCACAGATACGCAGTATTTT | CASTRGGPTDTQYF | TRBJ2-3 | TRBV5-1 | - | TRBD2
TGTGCCAGCAGGGGGGGGGCTGCAGGGGCCAACGTCCTGACTTTC | CASRGGAAGANVLTF | TRBJ2-6 | TRBV27 | once | -
TGTGCCAGCAGCTTGGACAGTGCATATACGCAGTATTTT | CASSLDSAYTQYF | TRBJ2-3 | TRBV5-8 | - | -
TGTGCCATCAACCCCCAACAAAGGGGGTCGGAAGCTTTCTTT | CAINPQQRGSEAFF | TRBJ1-1 | TRBV10-3 | - | -
TGTGCCAGCAGTTCCCTCACCGGGGAGCTGTTTTTT | CASSSLTGELFF | TRBJ2-2 | TRBV28 | once | -
TGTGCCAGCAGTTTAGAAGGATCGGGGGCCAAAAACATTCAGTACTTC | CASSLEGSGAKNIQYF | TRBJ2-4 | TRBV28 | once | -
TGTGCCAGCAGCTTAACGGGTAGCGGGAGGGGGAATGAGCAGTTCTTC | CASSLTGSGRGNEQFF | TRBJ2-1 | TRBV7-3 | - | TRBD2
TGTGCCAGCAGCTTGGACAGGCTCGGGGAGTACTTC | CASSLDRLGEYF | TRBJ2-5 | TRBV11-2 | - | TRBD1
TGTGCCAGCAGGGGGACAGGGCGCAATCAGCCCCAGCATTTT | CASRGTGRNQPQHF | TRBJ1-5 | TRBV27 | - | TRBD1
TGTGCCAGCGGGGGACAGGGTGGGGAAGAGACCCAGTACTTC | CASGGQGGEETQYF | TRBJ2-5 | TRBV25-1 | - | TRBD1
TGTGCCAGTAGTATAGCGGGCGAGCAGTACTTC | CASSIAGEQYF | TRBJ2-7 | TRBV19 | - | -
TGCGCCAGCAGCTCCCGGACAGTCACAGATACGCAGTATTTT | CASSSRTVTDTQYF | TRBJ2-3 | TRBV5-1 | - | -
TGTGCCAGCAGCTTAGTCTGGAGCTCCTACAATGAGCAGTTCTTC | CASSLVWSSYNEQFF | TRBJ2-1 | TRBV7-3 | - | -
TGCGCCAGCAGAGTCGTGGGACTGACTAATGAAAAACTGTTTTTT | CASRVVGLTNEKLFF | TRBJ1-4 | TRBV4-1 | few | -
TGTGCCAGCAGCTTAGAACAGAACAATGAGCAGTTCTTC | CASSLEQNNEQFF | TRBJ2-1 | TRBV11-2 | - | -
TGTGCCAGCAGTGATGGGACTAGCGCTACCTCCTACAATGAGCAGTTCTTC | CASSDGTSATSYNEQFF | TRBJ2-1 | TRBV2 | - | TRBD2
TGCGCCAGCAGCTTGGGGACAGGGTTGAACACTGAAGCTTTCTTT | CASSLGTGLNTEAFF | TRBJ1-1 | TRBV5-1 | - | TRBD1
TGCGCCAGCAGTTCCACGGGTGGCACTGAAGCTTTCTTT | CASSSTGGTEAFF | TRBJ1-1 | TRBV5-1 | - | -
TGTGCCAGCAGTGAAGGAGGGCACACTGAAGCTTTCTTT | CASSEGGHTEAFF | TRBJ1-1 | TRBV6-1 | - | -
TGCAGCGCCGGTTATAGCAATCAGCCCCAGCATTTT | CSAGYSNQPQHF | TRBJ1-5 | TRBV29-1 | - | -
TGTGCCAGCAGTGGCCTCTGGGAGGACGGCTACACCTTC | CASSGLWEDGYTF | TRBJ1-2 | TRBV25-1 | - | -
TGTGCCAGCGGGGACAGGGGGGGCCAGCCCCAGCATTTT | CASGDRGGQPQHF | TRBJ1-5 | TRBV6-1 | once | TRBD1
TGTGCCAGCAGCCAGATCAGCGGGAGTGGCTACAATGAGCAGTTCTTC | CASSQISGSGYNEQFF | TRBJ2-1 | TRBV16 | - | TRBD2